This entry lists 10 T cell receptor beta chains sequenced from one sample in a study of identical twins. MiXCR, run by TCRdb on the 5' RACE reads, gives a single entry per CDR3 protein. Among about 570,000 distinct CDR3 sequences listed, around 9.6% were seen once. The data were also submitted as part of a second study, on yellow fever vaccine responses in identical twins.

Input material: PBMCs. The receptors here all came from a woman under 30 in good health.

This clonotype was counted only a few times. CDR3 sequence: CASSTPQGIGTGELFF. The CDR3 nucleotides read TGTGCCAGCAGTACACCCCAGGGAATAGGGACCGGGGAGCTGTTTTTT. The chain has TRBV27 and TRBJ2-2; D is perhaps TRBD1 (5 bases). CDR1 is MNHEY and CDR2 is SMNVEV in the germline V gene (reference sequence). Trimming removed 5 bases at V and 5 bases at J, with 18 bases between. This CDR3 contains 16 residues.

V gene TRBV5-1 combines with J gene TRBJ2-2, with D uncertain. V was shortened by 2 bases and J by 6 bases, with 11 bases between the two germline ends. The length of the CDR3 is 14 residues. Germline V gene data show CDR1 as SGHRS and CDR2 as YFSETQ. CDR3 amino acids: CASSFLSRAGELFF. CDR3 DNA sequence: TGCGCCAGCAGCTTTCTATCTAGGGCCGGGGAGCTGTTTTTT.

The chain couples TRBV7-3 to TRBJ2-7, with 10 bases that match TRBD1. The CDR3 loop spans 14 amino acids. V lost 5 bases, J lost 5 bases, and 6 bases stayed unmatched. Germline V lookup: CDR1 SGHTA, CDR2 FQGTGA. The CDR3 here is CASSAGTGAHEQYF. The DNA of the CDR3 is TGTGCCAGCAGCGCCGGGACAGGGGCCCACGAGCAGTACTTC. The full variable domain, its missing parts supplied by reference TRBV7-3 and TRBJ2-7, is GAGVSQTPSNKVTEKGKYVELRCDPISGHTALYWYRQSLGQGPEFLIYFQGTGAADDSGLPNDRFFAVRPEGSVSTLKIQRTERGDSAVYLCASSAGTGAHEQYFGPGTRLTVT.

This clonotype was recorded a few times. The genes are TRBV4-1 and TRBJ1-1; D unresolved. The V end was cut by 1 base, the J end by 5 bases, with 8 bases between. The CDR3 length is 13 residues. Per the germline V gene, CDR1 is MGHRA and CDR2 is YSYEKL. The chain's CDR3 is CASSQVSGTEAFF. CDR3 DNA: TGCGCCAGCAGCCAAGTATCGGGTACTGAAGCTTTCTTT.

The genes are TRBV20-1 and TRBJ2-7; D is undetermined. The CDR3 sequence is 12 residues long. Trimming removed 5 bases at V and 6 bases at J, with 14 bases between. Germline values: CDR1 DFQATT, CDR2 SNEGSKA (reference sequence). CDR3 in DNA: TGCAGTGCTCCTCCGGTCCTCTCCGAGCAGTACTTC. It specifies CSAPPVLSEQYF.

The chain couples TRBV6-2 or TRBV6-3 to TRBJ2-7; D is ambiguous. The germline V and J ends were trimmed by 0 bases and 4 bases, with 7 bases remaining between them. CDR1 is MNHEY and CDR2 is SVGEGT in the germline V gene. This CDR3 has 13 amino acids. The CDR3 loop reads CASSYSDKYEQYF. The CDR3, as DNA: TGTGCCAGCAGTTACTCCGATAAATACGAGCAGTACTTC.

The V gene is TRBV6-5, the J gene TRBJ2-1; the D is unclear. The CDR3 is 15 amino acids. Trimming left V 4 bases short and J 0 bases short, with 10 bases between. Germline-derived CDR1 and CDR2 are MNHEY and SVGAGI. The CDR3 protein is CASSSTQSSYNEQFF. CDR3 bases: TGTGCCAGCAGTTCCACACAGAGCTCCTACAATGAGCAGTTCTTC.

This clonotype occurred a few times. The chain recombines TRBV28 with TRBJ2-7, with 10 nucleotides matching TRBD2. Germline V gene sequence: CDR1 MDHEN, CDR2 SYDVKM. The CDR3 consists of 15 residues. V shed 1 base and J 3 bases; nucleotides not matched to a gene: 3. CDR3 loop: CASSLSGTSDYEQYF. CDR3 DNA: TGTGCCAGCAGTTTATCTGGGACTAGCGACTACGAGCAGTACTTC.

The gene calls are TRBV7-2 and TRBJ2-7; 9 nucleotides agree with TRBD1. This CDR3 is 15 amino acids long. CDR1 SGHTA and CDR2 FQGNSA come from the germline V gene. V lost 1 base to trimming and J lost 3 bases; unmatched junction nucleotides: 4. CDR3 amino acids: CASSLEGTGYYEQYF. The CDR3 DNA reads TGTGCCAGCAGCTTAGAAGGGACAGGGTACTACGAGCAGTACTTC.

This clonotype was observed at least ten times. The chain is built from TRBV11-2 and TRBJ2-7; 10 bases are shared with TRBD2. This CDR3 is built from 15 residues. V trimming: 5 bases; J trimming: 1 base; junction bases outside the gene matches: 5. Germline loops: CDR1 SGHAT, CDR2 FQNNGV. CDR3 amino acids: CASSQLAGSSYEQYF. CDR3 bases: TGTGCCAGCAGCCAACTAGCGGGAAGTTCCTACGAGCAGTACTTC.